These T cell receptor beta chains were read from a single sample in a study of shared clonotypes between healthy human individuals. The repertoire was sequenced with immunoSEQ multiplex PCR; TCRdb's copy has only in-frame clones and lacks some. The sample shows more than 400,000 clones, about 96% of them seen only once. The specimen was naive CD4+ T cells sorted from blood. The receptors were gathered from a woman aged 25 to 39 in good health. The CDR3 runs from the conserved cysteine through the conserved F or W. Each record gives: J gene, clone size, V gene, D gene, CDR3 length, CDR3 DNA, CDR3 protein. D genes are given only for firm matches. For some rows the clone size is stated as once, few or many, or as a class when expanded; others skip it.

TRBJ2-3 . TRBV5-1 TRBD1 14 TGCGCCAGCGGGACAGGGTACGGCACAGATACGCAGTATTTT CASGTGYGTDTQYF
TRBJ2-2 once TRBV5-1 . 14 TGCGCCAGCAGCACGGGGCCGCACACCGGGGAGCTGTTTTTT CASSTGPHTGELFF
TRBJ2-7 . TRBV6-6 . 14 TGTGCCAGCAGTAACAGGGTTAGCTCCTACGAGCAGTACTTC CASSNRVSSYEQYF
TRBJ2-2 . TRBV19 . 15 TGTGCCAGTCAAGGCGGGACTTTGAACACCGGGGAGCTGTTTTTT CASQGGTLNTGELFF
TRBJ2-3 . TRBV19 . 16 TGTGCCAGTAGTAGCCCCCGACGGGGGCAGTCAGATACGCAGTATTTT CASSSPRRGQSDTQYF
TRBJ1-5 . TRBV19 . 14 TGTGCCAGTAGTGAAGTGTATAGCAATCAGCCCCAGCATTTT CASSEVYSNQPQHF
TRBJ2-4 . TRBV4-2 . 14 TGTGCCAGCAGCCAAGAGCGGGGTAAAAACATTCAGTACTTC CASSQERGKNIQYF
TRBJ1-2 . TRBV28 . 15 TGTGCCAGCAGTTTACTCACGATAACTAACTATGGCTACACCTTC CASSLLTITNYGYTF
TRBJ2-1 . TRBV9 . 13 TGTGCCAGCAGCGTAGCAGATGGCAATGAGCAGTTCTTC CASSVADGNEQFF
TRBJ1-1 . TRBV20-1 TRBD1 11 TGCAGTGCTAGGGTCAGGGGGCTATCTTTCTTT CSARVRGLSFF
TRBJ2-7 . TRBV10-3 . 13 TGTGCCATCAGTGTAGAGAGCTCCTACGAGCAGTACTTC CAISVESSYEQYF
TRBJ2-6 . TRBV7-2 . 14 TGTGCCAGCAGCTTAGGGCCTGGGGCCAACGTCCTGACTTTC CASSLGPGANVLTF
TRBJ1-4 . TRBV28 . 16 TGTGCCAGCAGTTACCGTATGTCGGGGCGAAATGAAAAACTGTTTTTT CASSYRMSGRNEKLFF
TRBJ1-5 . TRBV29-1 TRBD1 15 TGCAGCGTTACCTCAGGGGGCGTGGGCAATCAGCCCCAGCATTTT CSVTSGGVGNQPQHF
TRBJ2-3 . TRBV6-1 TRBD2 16 TGTGCCAGCAGTGAAGCAGGGCTAGCGGGGGGAGATACGCAGTATTTT CASSEAGLAGGDTQYF
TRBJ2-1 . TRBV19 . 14 TGTGCCAGTGCCCCTCGAGACTCCTACAATGAGCAGTTCTTC CASAPRDSYNEQFF
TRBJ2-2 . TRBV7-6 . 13 TGTGCCAGCAGCCCACACGCCACCGGGGAGCTGTTTTTT CASSPHATGELFF
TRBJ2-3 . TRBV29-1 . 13 TGCAGCGTGACAGACCAGCAGGGAGATACGCAGTATTTT CSVTDQQGDTQYF
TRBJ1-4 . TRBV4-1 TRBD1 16 TGCGCCAGCAGCCATATCAGGGGACAGCAAAATGAAAAACTGTTTTTT CASSHIRGQQNEKLFF
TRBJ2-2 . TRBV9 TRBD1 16 TGTGCCAGCAGCCCCAGGGGGGACAGGGTGAACGGGGAGCTGTTTTTT CASSPRGDRVNGELFF
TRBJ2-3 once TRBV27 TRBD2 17 TGTGCCAGCGGGTCTTTACGGAGCGGGAGGGTTGGAGATACGCAGTATTTT CASGSLRSGRVGDTQYF
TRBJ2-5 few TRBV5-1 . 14 TGCGCCAGCAGCTGGAATGGGGGCGCAGAGACCCAGTACTTC CASSWNGGAETQYF
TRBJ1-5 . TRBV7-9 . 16 TGTGCCAGCAGCTCCGTAAACAGGGATAGCAATCAGCCCCAGCATTTT CASSSVNRDSNQPQHF
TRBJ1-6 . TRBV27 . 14 TGTGCCAGCAGATACAGGGAGAGGGTTTCACCCCTCCACTTT CASRYRERVSPLHF
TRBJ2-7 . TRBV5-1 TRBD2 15 TGCGCCAGCAGCTTGGCCCTAGCGGGAGCTTACGAGCAGTACTTC CASSLALAGAYEQYF
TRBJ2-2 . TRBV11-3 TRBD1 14 TGTGCCAGCAGCTCCCGACAGGGGGCCGGGGAGCTGTTTTTT CASSSRQGAGELFF
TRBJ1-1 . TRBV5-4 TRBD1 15 TGTGCCAGCAGCTCGGGGCGAGGCGACAGGGGTGAAGCTTTCTTT CASSSGRGDRGEAFF
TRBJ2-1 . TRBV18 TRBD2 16 TGTGCCAGCTCACCACCGACTAGCGGGTCATACAATGAGCAGTTCTTC CASSPPTSGSYNEQFF
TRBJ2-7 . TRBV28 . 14 TGTGCCAGCAGTGCCCTAGGAGGACGGTACGAGCAGTACTTC CASSALGGRYEQYF
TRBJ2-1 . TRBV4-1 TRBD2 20 TGCGCCAGCAGCCAGAGAGAGGTTAGGGGAGGACTAGCGGGAGAGCGTGAGCAGTTCTTC CASSQREVRGGLAGEREQFF
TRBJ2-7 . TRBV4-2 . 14 TGTGCCAGCAGCCCCAGGGAGCATAGCGACGAGCAGTACTTC CASSPREHSDEQYF
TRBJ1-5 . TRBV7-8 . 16 TGTGCCAGCAGCTTAGGGAGACGGGGGGGTGGTCAGCCCCAGCATTTT CASSLGRRGGGQPQHF
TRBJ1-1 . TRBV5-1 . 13 TGCGCCAGCAGCTTGGTGGCTAACACTGAAGCTTTCTTT CASSLVANTEAFF
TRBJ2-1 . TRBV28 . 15 TGTGCCAGCTCCGTTAGGTGGGGTACCTACAATGAGCAGTTCTTC CASSVRWGTYNEQFF
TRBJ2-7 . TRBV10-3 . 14 TGTGCCAGCCGCCTTGACGGAGCGTCGAACGAGCAGTACTTC CASRLDGASNEQYF
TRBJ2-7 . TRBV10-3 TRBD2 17 TGTGCCATCAGTGAGATCGCCGGGACTACTAAGGGTGGCGAGCAGTACTTC CAISEIAGTTKGGEQYF
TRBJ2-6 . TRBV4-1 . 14 TGCGCCAGCGGGGGGCCCTCTGGGGCCAACGTCCTGACTTTC CASGGPSGANVLTF
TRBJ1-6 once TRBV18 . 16 TGTGCCAGCTCACCAGGGACACCAGCAAGTAATTCACCCCTCCACTTT CASSPGTPASNSPLHF
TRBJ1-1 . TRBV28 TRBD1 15 TGTGCCAGCAGTTTAAAGACCGACAGGGGGGCTGAAGCTTTCTTT CASSLKTDRGAEAFF
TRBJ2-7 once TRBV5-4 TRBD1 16 TGTGCCAGCAGCTACACTCTGACAGGGGGATCGCGGGAGCAGTACTTC CASSYTLTGGSREQYF
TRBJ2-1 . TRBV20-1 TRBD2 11 TGCAGTGCAACCAAGCGGGGGAGTGCGTTCTTC CSATKRGSAFF
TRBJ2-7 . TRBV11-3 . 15 TGTGCCAGCAGCTTAGGAGGGATGGGGGCTCGAGTGCAGTACTTC CASSLGGMGARVQYF
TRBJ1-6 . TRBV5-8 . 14 TGTGCCAGCCGGCCGTGGGGGAACCATTCACCCCTCCACTTT CASRPWGNHSPLHF
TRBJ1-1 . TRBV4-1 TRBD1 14 TGCGCCAGCAGCCAATTCGACAGGGCCACTGAAGCTTTCTTT CASSQFDRATEAFF
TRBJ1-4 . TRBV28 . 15 TGTGCCAGCAGTTATACGAGACCGCCATACGAAAAACTGTTTTTT CASSYTRPPYEKLFF
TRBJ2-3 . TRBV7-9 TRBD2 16 TGTGCCAGCAGCTTGGATAGCGGGAGAATCACAGATACGCAGTATTTT CASSLDSGRITDTQYF
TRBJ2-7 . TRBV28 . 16 TGTGCCAGCAGTTTATTTGGGACTTTACTCTCCTACGAGCAGTACTTC CASSLFGTLLSYEQYF
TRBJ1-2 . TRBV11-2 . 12 TGTGCCAGCAGCCCCCAGGCGTATGGCTACACCTTC CASSPQAYGYTF
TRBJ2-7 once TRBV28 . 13 TGTGCCAGCAGAAAGGGGGGGAGCTACGAGCAGTACTTC CASRKGGSYEQYF
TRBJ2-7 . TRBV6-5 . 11 TGTGCCAGCAGTCAGAACAGGGTGTGGTACTTC CASSQNRVWYF
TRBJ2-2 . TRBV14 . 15 TGTGCCAGCAGCCCGAGGGACCGACCGACCGGGGAGCTGTTTTTT CASSPRDRPTGELFF
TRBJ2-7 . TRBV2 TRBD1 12 TGTGCCAGCAGAGGGACAGCCTACGAGCAGTACTTC CASRGTAYEQYF
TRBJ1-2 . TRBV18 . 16 TGTGCCAGCTCGTCTCGAGGCGGGGACCCCGGGAGAGGCTACACCTTC CASSSRGGDPGRGYTF
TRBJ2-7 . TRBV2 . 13 TGTGCCAGCAGCGGGACGCCGGAACTCGAGCAGTACTTC CASSGTPELEQYF
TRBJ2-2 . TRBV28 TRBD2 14 TGTGCCAGCAGCCCCCGGGGGGGGGCCGGGGAGCTGTTTTTT CASSPRGGAGELFF